This T cell receptor (beta chain) originates from a study of T cell responses to AZD1222 COVID-19 vaccine. Study background: Second-dose timings of about 4 or about 12 weeks were pooled. Findings and limits, study-wide: Just five to seven people given AZD1222 tested seropositive at baseline. When two AZD1222 doses had been given, Spike-specific TCR breadth and depth rose. Nearly half of the spike-specific TCRs reportedly recognize variant regions that carry no mutations.

Sequencing used immunoSEQ multiplex PCR; TCRdb keeps in-frame clones, though not all of them. The table includes over 40,000 clones, 65% to 85% detected once. On this clone: Its antigen is still unknown.

Germline V gene data show CDR1 as ENHRY and CDR2 as SYGVKD. This CDR3 has 14 residues. Trimming removed 8 bases at V and 0 bases at J, with 11 bases between. The chain joins TRBV10-3 to TRBJ2-1, with D possibly being TRBD1 or TRBD2 (5 bases each). The origin of this receptor is an adult in good health. The material was peripheral blood, obtained on day 0 of AZD1222 vaccination. Written as DNA, the CDR3 is TGTGCCATCGGGAATGGGGGCTCCTACAATGAGCAGTTCTTC. Translated, it gives CAIGNGGSYNEQFF.